Shown below are 11 T cell receptor beta chains from a single sample sequenced in a study of blood T cell repertoires in COVID-19. The method was immunoSEQ multiplex PCR; TCRdb's version includes in-frame clones alone and lacks a portion of them. The table includes fewer than 200,000 clones, roughly four fifths detected once. The sequenced material came from peripheral blood. These TCRs come from an elderly woman with COVID-19, enrolled during active disease.

This chain joins TRBV30 and TRBJ2-7; TRBD1 aligns across 8 bases. The J segment lost 6 bases and the V segment lost 3 bases, leaving 7 bases of the junction unmatched. CDR1 is GTSNPN and CDR2 is SVGIG in the germline V gene (reference sequence). This CDR3 is 13 amino acids long. CDR3 in DNA: TGTGCCTGGAGAATACAGGGGGGCTCCGAGCAGTACTTC. Translating it yields CAWRIQGGSEQYF.

The chain couples TRBV19 to TRBJ1-1; D possibly corresponds to TRBD1 (5 bases). V lost 3 bases and J lost 5, with 10 bases in between. CDR3 length: 13 amino acids. Germline CDR1 reads LNHDA; CDR2 reads SQIVND (reference sequence). CDR3 amino acids: CASSILGVTEAFF. CDR3 nucleotides: TGTGCCAGTAGTATTTTAGGGGTTACTGAAGCTTTCTTT.

This rearrangement joins TRBV15 to TRBJ2-1, with TRBD1 identical over 9 bases. In germline, CDR1 is LNHNV, CDR2 YYDKDF (reference sequence). V shed 3 bases and J 6 bases; nucleotides not matched to a gene: 6. The CDR3 runs 15 residues. This chain's CDR3 is CATSRTGGVLNEQFF. DNA of the CDR3: TGTGCCACCAGCAGGACAGGGGGTGTCCTCAATGAGCAGTTCTTC.

This chain links TRBV18 with TRBJ2-7; D remains ambiguous. The CDR3 has 11 amino acids. Germline CDR1 KGHSH, CDR2 LQKENI. V shed 2 bases and J shed 5 bases, with 4 bases lying between them. CDR3: CASSPANEQYF. The CDR3 DNA sequence: TGTGCCAGCTCACCAGCTAACGAGCAGTACTTC.

The rearrangement joins TRBV9 to TRBJ2-1; D is possibly TRBD2 (6 bases). The length of the CDR3 is 15 residues. The germline V gene has CDR1 SGDLS and CDR2 YYNGEE. The V end lost 3 bases, the J end lost 0 bases, and 10 bases lay between the germline ends. CDR3: CASSGGASSYNEQFF. CDR3 nucleotide sequence: TGTGCCAGCAGCGGCGGGGCTAGCTCCTACAATGAGCAGTTCTTC.

The genes are TRBV6-6 and TRBJ2-5; TRBD2 aligns across 11 bases. J lost 2 bases, V lost 5 bases, and 7 bases had no gene match. The CDR3 totals 16 residues. Germline values: CDR1 MNHNY, CDR2 SVGAGI (reference sequence). The CDR3 DNA follows: TGTGCCAGCAGTGGCCGTACTAGCGGGGGTCAAGAGACCCAGTACTTC. It yields the protein CASSGRTSGGQETQYF.

The chain recombines TRBV4-2 with TRBJ1-2, with D possibly TRBD1 on 6 matching bases. Trimming left V 9 bases short and J 5 bases short, with 19 bases between. Germline CDR1 and CDR2: LGHNA and YNFKEQ. CDR3 size: 14 residues. CDR3 in DNA: TGTGCCAGGGGCAGGGGCGATCGCGATTATGGCTACACCTTC. It encodes CARGRGDRDYGYTF.

This rearrangement joins TRBV11-3 to TRBJ2-5; TRBD2 might be the D (7 bases). The germline CDR1 and CDR2 sequences are SGHNT and YENEEA. Trimming removed 0 bases from V and 4 bases from J, with 18 bases in between. CDR3 size: 17 residues. Written as DNA, the CDR3 is TGTGCCAGCAGCTTAGATCTTCTCGGGGGGCGGGGAGAGACCCAGTACTTC. It yields the protein CASSLDLLGGRGETQYF.

V usage is TRBV7-2 and J usage is TRBJ2-2, with D possibly TRBD2 on 6 matching bases. The CDR3 loop spans 16 amino acids. CDR1 and CDR2 from the germline V gene are SGHTA and FQGNSA. V was shortened by 5 bases and J by 4 bases, with 17 bases between the two germline ends. The CDR3 sequence is CASSPRSAGRTGELFF. The CDR3 DNA sequence: TGTGCCAGCAGCCCTAGGTCAGCGGGCCGCACCGGGGAGCTGTTTTTT. The variable domain in full, completed from reference TRBV7-2 and TRBJ2-2, reads GAGVSQSPSNKVTEKGKDVELRCDPISGHTALYWYRQSLGQGLEFLIYFQGNSAPDKSGLPSDRFSAERTGGSVSTLTIQRTQQEDSAVYLCASSPRSAGRTGELFFGEGSRLTVL.

This clone showed up just once. This chain uses TRBV21-1 with TRBJ2-1; the D call of TRBD2 is as the table states it, not checked on the DNA. TRBV21-1 is a recognized pseudogene. This CDR3 is built from 17 residues. The chain's CDR3 is CASSNGGTSGLYNEQFF. For the CDR3, the DNA is TGTGCCAGCAGCAACGGGGGGACTAGCGGACTGTACAATGAGCAGTTCTTC.

J is TRBJ2-5 and V is TRBV5-1; the D gene is possibly TRBD1 (6 bases). In germline, CDR1 is SGHRS, CDR2 YFSETQ. The CDR3 spans 13 residues. The V and J ends lost 2 bases and 5 bases respectively, with 10 bases between them. The CDR3 coding sequence is TGCGCCAGCAGCTTACAGGGTCGGGAGACCCAGTACTTC. This encodes CASSLQGRETQYF.